Following are 14 T cell receptor beta chains from one sample sequenced in a study of T cell repertoires in cytomegalovirus infection. TCRdb redid the calling of the reads with MiXCR, one entry per CDR3 protein. The sample consists of 700,000 to 900,000 distinct CDR3 sequences, 25% to 30% of them appearing once. Their recognized antigens are unknown. The material was cultured CD8+ T cells from PBMCs, obtained from culture after CMV antigen stimulation. Receptors originate from a human donor in good health (CMV status not recorded). Some clones in this sample may be carry-over from other donors' samples.

The chain carries TRBV25-1 and TRBJ2-7; D remains ambiguous. The CDR3 loop spans 12 amino acids. CDR1 and CDR2 (germline): MGHDK, SYGVNS. V lost 11 bases to trimming and J lost 0 bases, with 11 bases between them. The DNA of the CDR3 is TGTGCCGTAGCTGATGACTCCTACGAGCAGTACTTC. Its translation: CAVADDSYEQYF.

The J gene is TRBJ2-7, the V gene TRBV27; 9 nucleotides agree with TRBD1. CDR1 MNHEY and CDR2 SMNVEV come from the germline V gene (reference sequence). V gave up 3 bases and J gave up 4 bases; unmatched junction bases: 10. The CDR3 is made up of 16 amino acids. The CDR3 loop reads CASSFLLGDRAYEQYF. CDR3 sequence (DNA): TGTGCCAGCAGTTTCCTTCTAGGGGACAGGGCGTACGAGCAGTACTTC.

V gene TRBV7-6 combines with J gene TRBJ2-7; 7 bases match TRBD1. The CDR3 is 15 residues long. Germline-derived CDR1 and CDR2 are SGHVS and FNYEAQ. Germline trimming cut 8 bases from V and 0 bases from J; bases unmatched to any gene: 10. CDR3 sequence: CASSPPQGLSYEQYF. As DNA, the CDR3 is TGTGCCAGCTCCCCCCCACAGGGGCTCTCCTACGAGCAGTACTTC.

The V and J genes are TRBV3-1 and TRBJ1-2; possible D gene TRBD1, 6 bases. The germline gives CDR1 LGHDT, CDR2 YNNKEL (reference sequence). The germline V and J ends were trimmed by 0 bases and 5 bases, with 22 bases remaining between them. CDR3 length: 18 amino acids. The CDR3 DNA follows: TGTGCCAGCAGCCAAGAAGGGGGTAGGGGCCTACCCCCTTATGGCTACACCTTC. Encoded protein: CASSQEGGRGLPPYGYTF.

The J gene is TRBJ2-3, the V gene TRBV6-1; 12 positions match TRBD2. Germline trimming cut 6 bases from V and 0 bases from J; bases unmatched to any gene: 7. Germline CDR1 MNHNS, CDR2 SASEGT. There are 17 residues in the CDR3. The CDR3, as DNA: TGTGCCAGCAGCCCGGGACTAGCGGGCTCTAGCACAGATACGCAGTATTTT. This encodes CASSPGLAGSSTDTQYF.

The rearrangement uses TRBV6-5 and TRBJ1-2, with TRBD1 identical over 9 bases. The CDR3 runs to 18 residues. V dropped 4 bases and J dropped 3; count of bases not matched to a gene: 15. The V gene's germline CDR1 is MNHEY and CDR2 SVGAGI. The CDR3 DNA reads TGTGCCAGCAGTTCCAAGAAATTACCGGGACAGGGAGACTATGGCTACACCTTC. It translates to CASSSKKLPGQGDYGYTF.

V gene TRBV10-3 combines with J gene TRBJ2-2, with D maybe TRBD2 (7 bases). CDR1 and CDR2 (germline): ENHRY, SYGVKD. The CDR3 contains 16 residues. V was cut by 2 bases and J by 4 bases, with 14 bases left in between. This CDR3 is CAISEPRRGPTGELFF. The CDR3 bases are TGTGCCATCAGTGAGCCACGGCGGGGGCCCACCGGGGAGCTGTTTTTT.

This clonotype was picked up many times. The CDR3 reads CASSQVASTDTQYF. The CDR3 nucleotides are TGCGCCAGCAGCCAAGTCGCCAGCACAGATACGCAGTATTTT. V is TRBV4-1 and J is TRBJ2-3; D not certain. The CDR3 is 14 residues long. Deletions cut 1 base from V and 0 bases from J, with 5 bases between. In germline, CDR1 is MGHRA, CDR2 YSYEKL.

The chain carries TRBV7-9 and TRBJ1-1, with D possibly TRBD1 on 5 matching bases. Germline CDR1 and CDR2: SEHNR and FQNEAQ (reference sequence). V was cut by 3 bases and J by 0 bases, with 11 bases left in between. This CDR3 spans 15 amino acids. The CDR3, as DNA: TGTGCCAGCAGCTTTATTCGGGGCATGAACACTGAAGCTTTCTTT. Protein product: CASSFIRGMNTEAFF.

This clonotype was seen more than once but under ten times. This sequence joins TRBV7-6 and TRBJ2-4, with 11 bases that match TRBD2. The CDR3 covers 16 residues. The J segment lost 3 bases and the V segment lost 5 bases, leaving 6 bases of the junction unmatched. Germline V gene sequence: CDR1 SGHVS, CDR2 FNYEAQ. Here the CDR3 DNA reads TGTGCCAGCAGCACGACTAGCGGGGTCGGCAAAAACATTCAGTACTTC. Translation gives CASSTTSGVGKNIQYF.

This clonotype was counted between two and nine times. The chain carries TRBV27 and TRBJ2-1; D is possibly TRBD1 (6 bases). V was trimmed by 4 bases and J by 6 bases, leaving 16 bases between them. This CDR3 has 15 amino acids. In germline, CDR1 is MNHEY, CDR2 SMNVEV (reference sequence). This chain's CDR3 is CASSYLPSQGNEQFF. CDR3 coding DNA: TGTGCCAGCAGTTATCTGCCCTCACAGGGCAATGAGCAGTTCTTC.

This clonotype was seen only a few times. The V call is TRBV7-9, the J call TRBJ2-5, with D unclear. This CDR3 comprises 14 residues. V was clipped by 1 base and J by 4 bases, with 10 bases between them. Germline CDR1 reads SEHNR; CDR2 reads FQNEAQ (reference sequence). The CDR3 DNA follows: TGTGCCAGCAGCTTAGACAGATCGCGAGAGACCCAGTACTTC. This codes for CASSLDRSRETQYF.

The chain recombines TRBV3-1 with TRBJ1-3; TRBD1 matches 10 bases. This CDR3 has 19 amino acids. V gave up 1 base and J gave up 4 bases; unmatched junction bases: 13. Looked up from germline, CDR1 is LGHDT and CDR2 is YNNKEL (reference sequence). CDR3 region: CASSQGPGQGSFFGNTIYF. The DNA of the CDR3 is TGTGCCAGCAGCCAAGGTCCGGGACAGGGGAGTTTTTTCGGAAACACCATATATTTT.

This sequence joins TRBV25-1 and TRBJ1-4, with D perhaps TRBD1 (5 bases). The CDR3 covers 17 residues. Germline V CDR1 and CDR2: MGHDK, SYGVNS. Trimming took 0 bases from V and 3 from J, leaving 14 bases between them. The CDR3, as DNA: TGTGCCAGCAGTGAATATATTGAGAGGGGCGCTAATGAAAAACTGTTTTTT. It encodes CASSEYIERGANEKLFF.